This is a list of T cell receptor beta chains from one sample in a study of T cell repertoires in cytomegalovirus infection. TCRdb used MiXCR to reprocess the reads, holding one entry per CDR3 protein. Here the sample spans approximately 180,000 distinct CDR3 sequences, 7.5% to 10% being singletons. Sequences were obtained from PBMCs. These receptors originate from a human donor in good health (CMV status not recorded). Some clones in this sample may be carry-over from other donors' samples. Each CDR3 is given with its conserved first and last residue. A D gene is named only where the DNA matches it firmly. The size of a clone is reported for some rows only, either as once, few or many, or as a class for expanded clones.

d_call j_call clone_size v_call cdr3_aa cdr3_nt
TRBD2 TRBJ2-3 few TRBV9 CASSPRGGGLADTQYF TGTGCCAGCAGCCCCCGGGGGGGGGGGTTAGCAGATACGCAGTATTTT
TRBD2 TRBJ2-7 many TRBV7-2 CASSLASSGSPYEQYF TGTGCCAGCAGCTTAGCCTCGAGCGGGAGTCCCTACGAGCAGTACTTC
TRBD1 TRBJ1-1 many TRBV5-8 CASSFYRGAEAFF TGTGCCAGCAGCTTTTACAGGGGCGCCGAAGCTTTCTTT
TRBD2 TRBJ2-1 many TRBV20-1 CSPPLSAGREGNEQFF TGCAGTCCCCCCCTATCAGCGGGCAGGGAGGGCAATGAGCAGTTCTTC
NA TRBJ2-7 many TRBV6-2/TRBV6-3 CASSYVGGYEQYF TGTGCCAGCAGTTACGTCGGGGGATACGAGCAGTACTTC
TRBD1 TRBJ2-5 NA TRBV20-1 CSAPGQVVETQYF TGCAGTGCTCCTGGACAGGTCGTGGAGACCCAGTACTTC
TRBD1 TRBJ1-1 many TRBV7-8 CASRQGLKNTEAFF TGTGCCAGTAGACAGGGGCTGAAGAACACTGAAGCTTTCTTT
TRBD2 TRBJ2-1 few TRBV11-2 CASSSLGLAGGRGRGNEQFF TGTGCCAGCAGCTCCCTCGGACTAGCGGGGGGGCGAGGGAGGGGCAATGAGCAGTTCTTC
NA TRBJ1-3 few TRBV7-9 CASSLTPRSANTIYF TGTGCCAGCAGCTTAACTCCCCGATCGGCAAACACCATATATTTT
NA TRBJ1-1 NA TRBV7-2 CASSLHPGLSSGTEAFF TGTGCCAGCAGCTTACACCCCGGGCTTTCATCCGGAACTGAAGCTTTCTTT
TRBD1 TRBJ1-2 few TRBV6-6 CASTPGTDYGYTF TGTGCCAGCACCCCCGGGACAGACTATGGCTACACCTTC
NA TRBJ2-7 many TRBV6-6 CASSHLSAGYEQYF TGTGCCAGCAGCCACCTTTCGGCGGGATACGAGCAGTACTTC
NA TRBJ2-1 many TRBV7-2 CASRLTKLVSEQFF TGTGCCAGCAGGCTAACGAAACTCGTGTCTGAGCAGTTCTTC
NA TRBJ1-6 NA TRBV12-3/TRBV12-4 CASRKPGQQNSPLHF TGTGCCAGCAGGAAACCCGGACAACAGAATTCACCCCTCCACTTT
TRBD1 TRBJ1-2 many TRBV12-3/TRBV12-4 CASSTTVQGREGYTF TGTGCCAGCAGCACAACCGTACAGGGGAGGGAAGGCTACACCTTC
NA TRBJ2-2 NA TRBV25-1 CASSDSAGTGELFF TGTGCCAGCAGTGACTCTGCGGGCACCGGGGAGCTGTTTTTT
TRBD1 TRBJ2-7 NA TRBV4-3 CASSQDSWTGGNEQYF TGCGCCAGCAGCCAAGATAGCTGGACAGGGGGTAACGAGCAGTACTTC
NA TRBJ2-1 NA TRBV4-3 CASSQDLSGAFYNEQFF TGCGCCAGCAGCCAAGATCTGTCAGGGGCCTTCTACAATGAGCAGTTCTTC
TRBD1 TRBJ1-1 NA TRBV27 CASIPGTGSRENTEAFF TGTGCCAGCATTCCCGGGACAGGGTCGAGAGAGAACACTGAAGCTTTCTTT
NA TRBJ2-7 many TRBV7-2 CASSLVAGDEQYF TGTGCCAGCAGCTTAGTAGCCGGCGACGAGCAGTACTTC
NA TRBJ2-3 few TRBV7-8 CASSPRDSTDTQYF TGTGCCAGCAGCCCCCGGGACAGCACAGATACGCAGTATTTT
NA TRBJ1-1 many TRBV5-4 CASSTDGVTEAFF TGTGCCAGCAGCACCGATGGAGTCACTGAAGCTTTCTTT
NA TRBJ1-1 many TRBV5-1 CASSLRRGDTEAFF TGCGCCAGCAGCTTGCGTCGGGGAGACACTGAAGCTTTCTTT
NA TRBJ1-1 many TRBV28 CASSLPFTGNTEAFF TGTGCCAGCAGTTTGCCCTTTACAGGGAACACTGAAGCTTTCTTT
TRBD2 TRBJ2-2 few TRBV6-2/TRBV6-3 CASDPSGRITGELFF TGTGCCAGCGACCCTAGCGGGAGAATCACCGGGGAGCTGTTTTTT
NA TRBJ1-1 many TRBV6-5 CASSRYQDSPNTEAFF TGTGCCAGCAGTAGATACCAGGACAGCCCCAACACTGAAGCTTTCTTT
TRBD1 TRBJ1-2 few TRBV15 CATSRDQGAFGYTF TGTGCCACCAGCAGAGATCAGGGGGCGTTTGGCTACACCTTC
TRBD1 TRBJ2-4 many TRBV10-3 CAISEEMGQGNIQYF TGTGCCATCAGTGAGGAGATGGGACAGGGAAACATTCAGTACTTC
NA TRBJ1-3 many TRBV12-3/TRBV12-4 CASSLQESSGNTIYF TGTGCCAGCAGTTTACAGGAGAGCTCTGGAAACACCATATATTTT
NA TRBJ2-3 many TRBV7-3 CASSLRRADTQYF TGTGCCAGCAGCTTACGAAGGGCCGATACGCAGTATTTT
TRBD1 TRBJ1-2 few TRBV25-1 CASSFGTDGYTF TGTGCCAGCAGTTTTGGGACAGATGGCTACACCTTC
TRBD1 TRBJ1-3 few TRBV27 CASSMTGGFSGNTIYF TGTGCCAGCAGTATGACAGGGGGCTTCTCTGGAAACACCATATATTTT
NA TRBJ1-5 many TRBV20-1 CSASPTGWVNQPQHF TGCAGTGCTAGCCCGACAGGCTGGGTCAATCAGCCCCAGCATTTT
TRBD2 TRBJ2-1 many TRBV7-9 CASSPPGLAGNEQFF TGTGCCAGCAGCCCCCCGGGACTAGCGGGAAATGAGCAGTTCTTC
NA TRBJ1-6 many TRBV6-5 CASSYSISGLSSYNSPLHF TGTGCCAGCAGTTACTCGATTTCGGGCTTGAGCTCCTATAATTCACCCCTCCACTTT
NA TRBJ1-1 many TRBV7-9 CASSSPRGGTEAFF TGTGCCAGCAGCTCCCCCAGAGGCGGGACTGAAGCTTTCTTT
NA TRBJ2-3 many TRBV20-1 CSAYGSGSTDTQYF TGCAGTGCATACGGGAGTGGAAGCACAGATACGCAGTATTTT
NA TRBJ1-6 many TRBV7-2 CASSSRSGRDSPLHF TGTGCCAGCAGCTCACGGTCGGGTCGGGATTCACCCCTCCACTTT
NA TRBJ2-7 few TRBV20-1 CSARRPGRGSYEQYF TGCAGTGCTAGACGTCCGGGACGGGGCTCCTACGAGCAGTACTTC
TRBD1 TRBJ1-4 NA TRBV20-1 CSARAGDRGIWTTNEKLFF TGCAGTGCTAGGGCCGGGGACAGGGGCATTTGGACAACTAATGAAAAACTGTTTTTT
NA TRBJ2-3 many TRBV7-9 CAGGLNTDTQYF TGTGCCGGCGGACTTAACACAGATACGCAGTATTTT
TRBD1 TRBJ2-2 few TRBV5-4 CASSPRTGQGDTGELFF TGTGCCAGCAGCCCTCGAACGGGACAGGGTGACACCGGGGAGCTGTTTTTT
NA TRBJ1-5 many TRBV12-3/TRBV12-4 CASSLQGRNQPQHF TGTGCCAGCAGTTTACAGGGACGCAATCAGCCCCAGCATTTT
NA TRBJ2-2 many TRBV11-2 CASSRSGIGLTGELFF TGTGCCAGCAGCCGATCAGGGATAGGGCTAACCGGGGAGCTGTTTTTT
NA TRBJ2-1 many TRBV7-9 CASSLGIGQGGLDEQFF TGTGCCAGCAGCTTAGGAATTGGGCAGGGAGGTTTGGATGAGCAGTTCTTC
NA TRBJ1-2 NA TRBV11-1 CASSLTPNYGYTF TGTGCCAGCAGCTTAACTCCGAACTATGGCTACACCTTC
NA TRBJ1-2 many TRBV7-2 CASSPGVRNYGYTF TGTGCCAGCAGCCCGGGGGTCCGGAACTATGGCTACACCTTC
TRBD1 TRBJ2-2 few TRBV11-2 CASSKRKGAGGELFF TGTGCCAGCAGTAAAAGGAAGGGGGCCGGCGGGGAGCTGTTTTTT
NA TRBJ2-1 many TRBV28 CASSLRGVGYNEQFF TGTGCCAGCAGTTTAAGAGGGGTAGGTTACAATGAGCAGTTCTTC
NA TRBJ2-1 few TRBV28 CASSLFGEQFF TGTGCCAGCAGTTTATTTGGGGAGCAGTTCTTC
NA TRBJ2-7 few TRBV29-1 CSVGVTDEQYF TGCAGCGTTGGGGTAACCGACGAGCAGTACTTC
NA TRBJ2-3 many TRBV28 CASSLSSLDTQYF TGTGCCAGCAGTTTAAGTTCGCTAGATACGCAGTATTTT
NA TRBJ2-2 NA TRBV13 CASSLTYRRTANTGELFF TGTGCCAGCAGCTTAACGTATCGTAGGACAGCGAACACCGGGGAGCTGTTTTTT